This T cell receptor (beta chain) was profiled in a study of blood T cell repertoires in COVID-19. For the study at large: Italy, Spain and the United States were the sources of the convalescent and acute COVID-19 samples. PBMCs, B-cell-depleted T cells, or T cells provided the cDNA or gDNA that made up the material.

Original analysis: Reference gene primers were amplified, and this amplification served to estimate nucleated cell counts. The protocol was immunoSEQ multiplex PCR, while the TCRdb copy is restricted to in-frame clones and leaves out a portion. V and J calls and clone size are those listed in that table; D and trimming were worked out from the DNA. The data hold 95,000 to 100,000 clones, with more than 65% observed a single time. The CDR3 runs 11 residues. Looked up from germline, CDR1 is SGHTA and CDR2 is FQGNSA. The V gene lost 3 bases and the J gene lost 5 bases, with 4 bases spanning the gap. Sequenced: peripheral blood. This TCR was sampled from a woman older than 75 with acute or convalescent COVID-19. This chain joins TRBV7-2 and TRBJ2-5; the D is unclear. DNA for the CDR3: TGTGCCAGCAGCTTTCGGGAGACCCAGTACTTC. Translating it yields CASSFRETQYF. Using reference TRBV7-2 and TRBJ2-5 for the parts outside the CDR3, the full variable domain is GAGVSQSPSNKVTEKGKDVELRCDPISGHTALYWYRQSLGQGLEFLIYFQGNSAPDKSGLPSDRFSAERTGGSVSTLTIQRTQQEDSAVYLCASSFRETQYFGPGTRLLVL.